Presented here are 14 T cell receptor beta chains from one specimen sequenced in a study of metastatic and nonmetastatic thyroid tumors. Using MiXCR, TCRdb re-called clones from the PCR reads. The table shows roughly 48,000 clones, with roughly a sixth occurring only once. Every patient underwent thyroid surgery untreated. The sequencing input was blood. Receptor source: a female donor with papillary thyroid cancer or a benign thyroid nodule (not recorded which). Some clones in this sample may be carry-over from other donors' samples.

This clone occurred many times. The CDR3 nucleotides are TGCAGTGCTAAACCCCAAAGCTCTCCAAGACAGTTGAACACTGAAGCTTTCTTT. Its protein product is CSAKPQSSPRQLNTEAFF. The chain combines TRBV20-1 with TRBJ1-1; weak D call: TRBD1 (5 bases). CDR1 is DFQATT, CDR2 SNEGSKA, per germline (reference sequence). The CDR3 sequence is 18 residues long. Trimming took 4 bases from V and 0 from J, leaving 24 bases between them.

There are many counts of this clone. This sequence joins TRBV7-3 and TRBJ2-1; 10 bases match TRBD2. After removal of 2 bases from V and 9 bases from J, the junction contained 7 bases not matched to a gene. CDR3 length: 15 amino acids. CDR1 and CDR2 (germline): SGHTA, FQGTGA. The CDR3 loop reads CASSLYASGRGEQFF. For the CDR3, the DNA is TGTGCCAGCAGCTTATATGCTAGCGGGAGAGGTGAGCAGTTCTTC.

The table lists this clone with many counts. This sequence joins TRBV15 and TRBJ1-5, with TRBD1 matching 7 bases. Unmatched junction bases numbered 8, after V lost 4 bases and J lost 2 bases. CDR1 LNHNV and CDR2 YYDKDF come from the germline V gene (reference sequence). CDR3 length: 16 amino acids. CDR3 sequence (DNA): TGTGCCACCAGCACCACGACAGGGAGGGGCAATCAGCCCCAGCATTTT. Protein: CATSTTTGRGNQPQHF.

This clone was counted ten times or more. V usage is TRBV24-1 and J usage is TRBJ2-5; D is possibly TRBD1 (6 bases). Looked up from germline, CDR1 is KGHDR and CDR2 is SFDVKD. V was shortened by 5 bases and J by 1 base, with 16 bases between the two germline ends. CDR3 length equals 16 residues. The CDR3 loop is CATSVWDISGQETQYF. The CDR3 DNA reads as TGTGCCACCAGTGTCTGGGACATCTCGGGCCAAGAGACCCAGTACTTC.

The V and J genes are TRBV14 and TRBJ2-4; 15 bases line up with TRBD2. Germline-derived CDR1 and CDR2 are SGHDN and FVKESK. Trimming at V came to 5 bases and at J to 8 bases, leaving 4 bases not matched to a gene. The CDR3 spans 15 residues. The CDR3 loop reads CASSWGLAGGDIQYF. CDR3 DNA sequence: TGTGCCAGCAGCTGGGGACTAGCGGGAGGTGACATTCAGTACTTC.

This clone was counted once. The germline gene is not matched at one end of the junction; a read error may be the cause. The rearrangement links TRBV4-1 to TRBJ2-2, with no clear D. Germline CDR1 is MGHRA and CDR2 is YSYEKL. CDR3 size: 17 residues. The CDR3 region is CASSPQPNLENNGELFF. The CDR3 DNA reads as TGCGCCAGCAGCCCTCAACCTAATCTAGAAAACAACGGGGAGCTGTTTTTT.

This clone was found many times. J is TRBJ2-1 and V is TRBV4-2, with 10 bases matching TRBD2. V was clipped by 0 bases and J by 6 bases; unmatched bases: 5. The germline CDR1 and CDR2 sequences are LGHNA and YNFKEQ. CDR3 length: 16 amino acids. The CDR3: CASSQDLSGRANEQFF. The CDR3 nucleotides read TGTGCCAGCAGCCAAGATCTCAGCGGGAGGGCCAATGAGCAGTTCTTC.

This clone was picked up many times. The V gene is TRBV20-1, the J gene TRBJ1-5; D is perhaps TRBD1 (6 bases). CDR3 length: 16 residues. Trimming cost V 2 bases and J 7 bases, with 21 bases left between them. Germline CDR1 and CDR2: DFQATT and SNEGSKA (reference sequence). The CDR3 bases are TGCAGTGCTAGACCTATCATTAGACAGGAGGGCCAGCCCCAGCATTTT. Its protein product is CSARPIIRQEGQPQHF.

Remarks on this clone: One base away lies a much larger clone, so this may be a sequencing read error. The chain has TRBV5-6 and TRBJ1-2; D is ambiguous. Per the germline V gene, CDR1 is SGHDT and CDR2 is YYEEEE. There are 14 residues in the CDR3. The CDR3 reads CASILVGEGYGYTF. Written as DNA, the CDR3 is TGTGCCAGCATCTTGGTCGGGGAGGGATATGGCTACACCTTC. The variable domain in full, with the rest retrieved from reference TRBV5-6 and TRBJ1-2, is DAGVTQSPTHLIKTRGQQVTLRCSPKSGHDTVSWYQQALGQGPQFIFQYYEEEERQRGNFPDRFSGHQFPNYSSELNVNALLLGDSALYLCASILVGEGYGYTFGSGTRLTVV.

This clone was counted a few times. V is TRBV4-1 and J is TRBJ2-2; 9 bases are a match to TRBD2. V dropped 4 bases and J dropped 6; count of bases not matched to a gene: 9. The CDR3 consists of 16 residues. Germline-derived CDR1 and CDR2 are MGHRA and YSYEKL. CDR3 sequence reads: CASSRSFSGSAGELFF. DNA for the CDR3: TGCGCCAGCAGCCGAAGCTTTAGCGGGAGCGCCGGGGAGCTGTTTTTT.

The table lists this clone with many counts. A much bigger clone sits one base away, suggesting this may be a read error. The rearrangement joins TRBV6-1 to TRBJ2-4, with 8 bases that match TRBD1. V gave up 0 bases and J gave up 9 bases; unmatched junction bases: 7. Germline V gene sequence: CDR1 MNHNS, CDR2 SASEGT. The CDR3 has 15 amino acids. The CDR3 reads CASSEATGAAPIQYF. The CDR3 region has the DNA TGTGCCAGCAGTGAAGCGACAGGGGCAGCGCCCATTCAGTACTTC.

This clone has just a few counts. The chain is built from TRBV6-2 or TRBV6-3 and TRBJ2-7; TRBD2 aligns across 10 bases. The CDR3 length is 14 residues. The V gene's germline CDR1 is MNHEY and CDR2 SVGEGT. With 4 bases clipped from V and 3 bases from J, the junction kept 3 bases outside the gene matches. CDR3 amino acids: CASSSPSGSYEQYF. The CDR3 DNA reads as TGTGCCAGCAGTTCCCCTAGCGGGAGCTACGAGCAGTACTTC.

There are a few counts of this clone. The chain is built from TRBV19 and TRBJ1-5; the D gene is possibly TRBD1 (6 bases). The CDR3 has 14 amino acids. Trimming took off 6 bases at V and 2 bases at J, with 11 bases between the two ends. CDR1 is LNHDA, CDR2 SQIVND, per germline (reference sequence). Written as DNA, the CDR3 is TGTGCCAGTAGGCCGGCAGGGGGCAATCAGCCCCAGCATTTT. This sequence encodes CASRPAGGNQPQHF.

The chain uses TRBV19 and TRBJ2-1; 10 bases are shared with TRBD2. The J segment lost 4 bases and the V segment lost 3 bases, leaving 6 bases of the junction unmatched. This CDR3 spans 16 amino acids. The V gene's germline CDR1 is LNHDA and CDR2 SQIVND (reference sequence). The CDR3 region has the DNA TGTGCCAGTAGTATCCGCGGGACTAGCGAGTACAATGAGCAGTTCTTC. Protein product: CASSIRGTSEYNEQFF. The full variable domain, in which reference TRBV19 and TRBJ2-1 provide the parts outside the CDR3, is DGGITQSPKYLFRKEGQNVTLSCEQNLNHDAMYWYRQDPGQGLRLIYYSQIVNDFQKGDIAEGYSVSREKKESFPLTVTSAQKNPTAFYLCASSIRGTSEYNEQFFGPGTRLTVL.